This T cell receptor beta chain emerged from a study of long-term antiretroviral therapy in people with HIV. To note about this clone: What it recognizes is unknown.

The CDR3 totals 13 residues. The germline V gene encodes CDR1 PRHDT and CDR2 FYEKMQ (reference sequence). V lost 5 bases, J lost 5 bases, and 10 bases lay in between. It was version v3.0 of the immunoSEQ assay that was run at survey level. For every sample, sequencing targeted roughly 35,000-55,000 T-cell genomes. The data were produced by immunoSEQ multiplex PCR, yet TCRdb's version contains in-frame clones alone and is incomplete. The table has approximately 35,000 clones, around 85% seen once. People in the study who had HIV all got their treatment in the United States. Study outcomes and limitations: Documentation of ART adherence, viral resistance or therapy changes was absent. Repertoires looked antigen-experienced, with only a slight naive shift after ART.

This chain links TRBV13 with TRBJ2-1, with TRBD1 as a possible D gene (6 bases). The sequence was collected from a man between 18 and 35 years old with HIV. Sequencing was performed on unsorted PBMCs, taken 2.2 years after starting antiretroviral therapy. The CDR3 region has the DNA TGTGCCAGCAGCCAACAGGGAAACAATGAGCAGTTCTTC. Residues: CASSQQGNNEQFF.